Listed here is a single T cell receptor (beta chain). Its specificity is unknown. This entry comes from a study of shared clonotypes between healthy human individuals. Study-level results: Sharing across several donors was seen in about 5% of naive CD4 clonotypes. Among the subsets, naive ones generally showed larger estimated richness than memory ones.

Several immunoSEQ plates received, in even portions, the genomic DNA of each subset. Some clones are missing from TCRdb's copy, which holds only in-frame ones; the method was immunoSEQ multiplex PCR. The sample carries roughly 1,800,000 clones, around 96% recorded once. Naive CD8 cells lacked CD45RO, underwent positive selection for CCR7 and left out terminally differentiated effector memory CD45RA+ cells. The clonotype comes from a man aged 18-30 years in good health. Sequenced sample: naive CD8+ T cells sorted from blood.

The CDR3 spells CASSELRGHTEAFF. Written as DNA, the CDR3 is TGCGCCAGCAGTGAGCTCCGGGGTCACACTGAAGCTTTCTTT. The chain links TRBV10-2 to TRBJ1-1, with D uncertain. The CDR3 is 14 residues long. The germline CDR1 and CDR2 sequences are WSHSY and SAAADI. V was pared by 2 bases and J by 3 bases, with 10 bases between.